This entry describes one T cell receptor (beta chain). The CDR3 loop spans 15 amino acids. The ends lost 0 bases at V and 3 bases at J; junction bases unmatched: 4. CDR1 SGHRS and CDR2 YFSETQ come from the germline V gene. These data are taken from a study of technical replicates of blood from a few donors. The table came from immunoSEQ multiplex PCR; TCRdb's copy has only in-frame clones and leaves some out. The table includes more than 80,000 clones, almost 96% detected once. Sequences were obtained from T cells isolated from PBMCs. This clonotype was obtained from a human donor in good health. The rearrangement joins TRBV5-1 to TRBJ2-7, with 9 bases that match TRBD1. This CDR3 is CASSLGQGDLYEQYF. CDR3 in DNA: TGCGCCAGCAGCTTGGGACAGGGGGATCTCTACGAGCAGTACTTC.